This TCR beta chain derives from a study of neoadjuvant anti-PD-1 for oral cavity cancer. The study, taken as a whole, reports: Only three patients per response group were TCR-analyzed; validation needed.

Produced via immunoSEQ multiplex PCR; TCRdb's table is partial and in-frame only. This table holds about 7,000 clones, about 48% found once. V was shortened by 3 bases and J by 5 bases, with 14 bases between the two germline ends. This CDR3 comprises 14 residues. Germline assignment: CDR1 SGHRS and CDR2 YFSETQ. Turning to this clone: Its antigen is unknown.

The chain is built from TRBV5-1 and TRBJ2-5; either TRBD1 or TRBD2 may supply D (7 bases each). The TCR comes from a person aged 40 to 85 with oral cavity squamous cell carcinoma. The specimen was tumor tissue, collected before nivolumab (anti-PD-1) treatment. CDR3 nucleotide sequence: TGCGCCAGCAGCTCGGTTCAGGGGGGGGAGACCCAGTACTTC. Protein: CASSSVQGGETQYF.